This TCR beta chain stems from a study of blood T cell repertoires in COVID-19 (dated by TCRdb to the early 2020s). Background on the whole study: Samples covering the acute and convalescent phases of COVID-19 were provided by collaborators in the United States, Italy and Spain. The prospective study material was composed of cDNA or gDNA derived from T cells, B-cell-depleted T cells, or PBMCs. The dataset comprised deeply sampled blood TCRbeta repertoires from subjects exposed to, actively infected with, or recovered from COVID-19. A freely available public database, intended as a resource for researchers studying the immune response to SARS-CoV-2, is where the repertoires were released. The samples were drawn from the first 160 participants of the ongoing ImmuneRACE study and from 950 to 1,500 subjects provided by 6 global collaborators. Nearly every sample came with metadata listing a de-identified subject ID, COVID-19 status, age in years and sex. Where available, HLA class I and class II types were taken from metadata supplied by the sample provider and were not determined by assay-based typing.

Each collaborating institution followed its own protocols to collect whole blood in K2EDTA tubes. For TCRbeta analysis, collaborator samples were shipped as frozen whole blood, as isolated PBMCs, or as DNA extracted from either sample type. Broader findings and caveats from the paper: How much clinical and demographic metadata was included differed by source and by participant, and the metadata was provided uncurated.

TCRbeta CDR3 regions were amplified from genomic DNA by means of the immunoSEQ Assay, a bias-controlled multiplex PCR. The authors' analysis ran thus. Within the assay, amplification of reference gene primers was used to estimate how many nucleated cells each sample contained. Sequence reads were collapsed and filtered to measure the absolute abundance of every unique TCRbeta CDR3 rearrangement. For each sample, productive Simpson clonality was calculated by taking the square root of Simpson's diversity index across productive rearrangements. Held by TCRdb, this immuneACCESS table contains in-frame sequences only and omits some clones. Under half of the omission traces to an unresolved V gene where checked; the cause of the rest is unknown. That table is the source of V, J and clone size, and D and trimming were worked out from the DNA. Counted in this sample were about 170,000 clones; approximately 83% of them appeared once. Approximately 2.9% of the sample rests with the top ten.

In the case of this clone: No antigen is known for it. No quality values exist for individual bases; no much larger clone is one base distant.

The germline V gene sets CDR1 to SGHRS and CDR2 to YFSETQ. The germline V and J ends show losses of 0 bases and 8 bases respectively, and no gene match explains 7 bases of the junction. The cysteine opens and the phenylalanine closes a CDR3 of 15 amino acids. Only the CDR3 DNA stays, 45 bases, in frame from base 1. The chain couples TRBV5-1 to TRBJ2-1, with TRBD1 identical over 8 junction bases. The specimen sequenced was peripheral blood. The receptor was isolated from a woman aged 55-70 years with acute or convalescent COVID-19. The DNA sequence is given as TGCGCCAGCAGCTTGGGAGGCAGGGGGCTCGATGAGCAGTTCTTC. This gives the protein CASSLGGRGLDEQFF.